The 7 T cell receptor beta chains below all came from one sample that was sequenced in a study of T cells after yellow fever vaccination. TCRdb analysed the 5' RACE reads with MiXCR anew, one entry per CDR3 protein. The table records approximately 550,000 distinct CDR3 sequences, under 25% of them present only once. The source material was PBMCs, sampled 15 days after the yellow fever booster vaccination. These receptors originate from a man aged 25-40 years who received the YFV17D yellow fever vaccine.

The chain recombines TRBV7-8 with TRBJ1-1; D is undetermined. In germline, CDR1 is SGHVS, CDR2 FQNEAQ. Trimming removed 2 bases at V and 11 bases at J, with 12 bases between. This CDR3 region has 12 residues. The CDR3 is CASSLPRGVAFF. As DNA, the CDR3 is TGTGCCAGCAGCTTACCCCGCGGGGTGGCTTTCTTT.

This clonotype was observed a few times. The rearrangement joins TRBV19 to TRBJ2-5, with 7 bases matching TRBD1. V dropped 9 bases and J dropped 2; count of bases not matched to a gene: 6. The CDR3 is 13 residues long. Germline V CDR1 and CDR2: LNHDA, SQIVND (reference sequence). CDR3 nucleotide sequence: TGTGCCAGCAGTGGGGGACAGCAAGAGACCCAGTACTTC. Protein: CASSGGQQETQYF.

The chain joins TRBV2 to TRBJ2-3, with 10 bases lining up with TRBD1. The CDR3 is made up of 15 amino acids. After removal of 5 bases from V and 6 bases from J, the junction contained 8 bases not matched to a gene. The germline V gene encodes CDR1 SNHLY and CDR2 FYNNEI. This CDR3 reads CASSQRQGAGDTQYF. The CDR3, as DNA: TGTGCCAGCAGTCAGAGACAGGGGGCGGGTGATACGCAGTATTTT.

This clonotype was counted only a few times. This chain joins TRBV5-1 and TRBJ1-4, with a tentative D call TRBD1 (5 bases). Per germline, CDR1 SGHRS and CDR2 YFSETQ. The CDR3 runs to 14 residues. Trimming cost V 4 bases and J 3 bases, with 10 bases left between them. CDR3 DNA sequence: TGCGCCAGCAGCAGGGACGGAGCTAATGAAAAACTGTTTTTT. It is translated as CASSRDGANEKLFF. Combining the CDR3 with reference TRBV5-1 and TRBJ1-4 gives the whole variable domain KAGVTQTPRYLIKTRGQQVTLSCSPISGHRSVSWYQQTPGQGLQFLFEYFSETQRNKGNFPGRFSGRQFSNSRSEMNVSTLELGDSALYLCASSRDGANEKLFFGSGTQLSVL.

The chain uses TRBV29-1 and TRBJ2-5; D may match TRBD1 or TRBD2 (5 bases each). The CDR3 sequence is 13 residues long. V was clipped by 4 bases and J by 5 bases, with 14 bases between them. Germline V CDR1 and CDR2: SQVTM, ANQGSEA. CDR3 region: CSVVSGAGETQYF. CDR3 DNA: TGCAGCGTTGTTTCTGGGGCGGGTGAGACCCAGTACTTC.

This clonotype was counted only a few times. V gene TRBV7-3 combines with J gene TRBJ1-5; D is unresolved. The CDR3 runs 17 residues. Between the trimmed V and J ends, which lost 5 bases and 0 bases, there was a span of 17 bases. Germline CDR1 is SGHTA and CDR2 is FQGTGA. The CDR3 region is CASSGPWVGNSNQPQHF. For the CDR3, the DNA is TGTGCCAGCAGCGGTCCCTGGGTTGGCAATAGCAATCAGCCCCAGCATTTT.

The CDR3 reads CSAGTGNQPQHF. The CDR3 nucleotides read TGCAGTGCTGGGACAGGGAATCAGCCCCAGCATTTT. The gene calls are TRBV20-1 and TRBJ1-5; 9 nucleotides match TRBD1. V lost 5 bases, J lost 4 bases, and 0 bases stayed unmatched. The CDR3 runs 12 residues. The germline V gene encodes CDR1 DFQATT and CDR2 SNEGSKA (reference sequence).